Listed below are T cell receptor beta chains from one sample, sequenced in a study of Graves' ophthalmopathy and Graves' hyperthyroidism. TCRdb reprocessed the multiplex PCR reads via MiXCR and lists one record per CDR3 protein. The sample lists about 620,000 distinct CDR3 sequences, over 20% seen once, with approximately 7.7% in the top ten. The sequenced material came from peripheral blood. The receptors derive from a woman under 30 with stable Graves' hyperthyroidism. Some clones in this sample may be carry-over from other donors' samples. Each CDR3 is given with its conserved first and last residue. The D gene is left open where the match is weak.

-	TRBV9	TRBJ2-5	CASSASQGRQETQYF
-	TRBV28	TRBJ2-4	CASSLWPRGTYKNIQYF
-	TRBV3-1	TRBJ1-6	CASSPELWGDTYNSPLHF
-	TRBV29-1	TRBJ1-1	CSVVLPDGTEAFF
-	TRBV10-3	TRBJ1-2	CAISDLRGGGRESYTF
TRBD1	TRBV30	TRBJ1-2	CAWGRTGFYGYTF
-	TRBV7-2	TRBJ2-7	CASSFGGALLYEQYF
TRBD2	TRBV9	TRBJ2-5	CASSLSGRAAGETQYF
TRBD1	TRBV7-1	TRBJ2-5	CAWAETREVQTGGDKVQETQYF
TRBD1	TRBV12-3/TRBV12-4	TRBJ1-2	CASSGTGASGYTF
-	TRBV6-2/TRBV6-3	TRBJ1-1	CASHLNTEAFF
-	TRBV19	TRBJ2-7	CASSMGFTYEQYF
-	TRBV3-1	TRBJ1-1	CASTPRAAGTEAFF
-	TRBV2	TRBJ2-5	CASSQGAGTETQYF
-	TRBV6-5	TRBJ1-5	CASSYYWGNQPQHF
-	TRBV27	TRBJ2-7	CASSFTGAIEQYF
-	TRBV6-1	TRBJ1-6	CATQKGEGPFRSPLHF
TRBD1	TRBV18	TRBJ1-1	CASSRDRGGNTEAFF
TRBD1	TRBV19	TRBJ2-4	CASSGINRGDIQYF
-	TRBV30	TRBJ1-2	CAWGPISTYGYTF
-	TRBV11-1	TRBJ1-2	CASSSGPDYGYTF
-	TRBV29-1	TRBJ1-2	CSVGDRRYGYTF
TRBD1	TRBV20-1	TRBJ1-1	CSARDPGQDPEAFF
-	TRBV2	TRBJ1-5	CASRGGDLSNQPKNF
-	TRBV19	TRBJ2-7	CASSGRGQTNYEQYF
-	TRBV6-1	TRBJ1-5	CATTLGQSDQPQHF
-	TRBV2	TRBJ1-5	CASSRDMPYSNQPQHF
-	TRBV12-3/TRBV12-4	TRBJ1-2	CASSWGSSNYGYTF
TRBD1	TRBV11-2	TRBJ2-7	CASSYSGTETYEQYF
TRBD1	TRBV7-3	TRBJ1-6	CASSVDGQGYNSPLHF
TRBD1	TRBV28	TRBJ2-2	CASRTRGWVNAGELFF
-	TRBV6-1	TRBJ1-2	CASSNVFNYGYTF
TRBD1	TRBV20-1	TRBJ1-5	CSARPRYRGREDNQSQHF
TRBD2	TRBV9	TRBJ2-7	CASSVGSSGAPTAEQYF
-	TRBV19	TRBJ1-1	CASSIDPGHMNTEAFF
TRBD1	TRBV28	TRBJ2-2	CASSSDGDRRYLGTGELFF